Listed here are 28 T cell receptor beta chains from one sample, sequenced in a study of cytomegalovirus exposure and HLA in healthy donors. With 60 Vbeta and 13 Jbeta primers, the PCR was carried out. Method: immunoSEQ multiplex PCR; TCRdb's copy keeps in-frame clones and lacks some. Of roughly 140,000 clones in the sample, 65% to 80% were seen once. Sample: PBMCs. These receptors originate from a woman in her thirties or forties in good health and CMV-seronegative.

This clone was seen only once. The chain employs TRBV7-2 and TRBJ1-5; 9 positions agree with TRBD1. The trim removed 7 bases at V and 5 bases at J, leaving 6 bases unmatched. CDR1 and CDR2 (germline): SGHTA, FQGNSA. CDR3 length: 14 amino acids. The CDR3 here is CASTGGQGYQPQHF. CDR3 DNA: TGTGCCAGCACAGGGGGACAGGGCTATCAGCCCCAGCATTTT.

This chain links TRBV5-4 with TRBJ2-5, with 8 bases identical to TRBD2. Per germline, CDR1 SGHNT and CDR2 YYREEE (reference sequence). After removal of 4 bases from V and 10 bases from J, the junction contained 18 bases not matched to a gene. The CDR3 runs 16 residues. CDR3 in DNA: TGTGCCAGCAGCCCCGTCAAGCGGGGGCCCCTCCCCGACCAGTACTTC. Translating gives CASSPVKRGPLPDQYF.

This clone appeared a single time. The V call is TRBV11-2, the J call TRBJ2-2, with D possibly matching TRBD2 (6 bases). Per the germline V gene, CDR1 is SGHAT and CDR2 is FQNNGV. The CDR3 is 14 amino acids. Between the trimmed V and J ends, which lost 6 bases and 0 bases, there was a span of 8 bases. The CDR3 spells CASRGGPNTGELFF. The CDR3 DNA reads as TGTGCCAGCAGGGGGGGACCGAACACCGGGGAGCTGTTTTTT.

The chain couples TRBV14 to TRBJ1-1; D gene ambiguous. CDR1 and CDR2 (germline): SGHDN, FVKESK. V gave up 0 bases and J gave up 0 bases, with 17 bases separating them. This CDR3 region has 18 residues. The CDR3 sequence: CASSQELIDISLNTEAFF. For the CDR3, the DNA is TGTGCCAGCAGCCAAGAGTTAATCGACATCTCCTTGAACACTGAAGCTTTCTTT.

V gene TRBV14 combines with J gene TRBJ1-1; no clear D gene. The germline CDR1 and CDR2 sequences are SGHDN and FVKESK. This CDR3 contains 12 residues. Trimming removed 4 bases at V and 5 bases at J, with 8 bases between. Written as DNA, the CDR3 is TGTGCCAGCAGCCTGATTCAGACTGAAGCTTTCTTT. It encodes CASSLIQTEAFF.

This clone has a single count. The V gene is TRBV19, the J gene TRBJ2-6; a possible D gene is TRBD2 (5 bases). Germline-derived CDR1 and CDR2 are LNHDA and SQIVND (reference sequence). CDR3 length equals 17 residues. V lost 7 bases and J lost 4, with 20 bases in between. CDR3 nucleotides: TGTGCCAGTATCAAGGGAGCCCAGACTGCGGGGGCCAACGTCCTGACTTTC. Amino acid sequence: CASIKGAQTAGANVLTF.

The chain uses TRBV19 and TRBJ1-4; D is unclear. The CDR3 is 17 amino acids. The V and J ends lost 3 bases and 7 bases respectively, with 21 bases between them. Germline V lookup: CDR1 LNHDA, CDR2 SQIVND (reference sequence). CDR3 loop: CASSISGKTISSEKLFF. The CDR3 nucleotides are TGTGCCAGTAGTATTTCGGGAAAAACGATCTCCAGTGAAAAACTGTTTTTT.

V usage is TRBV6-1 and J usage is TRBJ1-2; possibly TRBD1 for D (6 bases). CDR3 length equals 14 residues. Deletions cut 3 bases from V and 4 bases from J, with 12 bases between. Germline V gene sequence: CDR1 MNHNS, CDR2 SASEGT. In DNA, the CDR3 is TGTGCCAGCAGTGATAGGGGGTCCCCCTATGGCTACACCTTC. Its translation: CASSDRGSPYGYTF.

V is TRBV6-6 and J is TRBJ2-3; D might be TRBD2 (6 bases). The germline gives CDR1 MNHNY, CDR2 SVGAGI (reference sequence). The CDR3 contains 16 residues. V lost 0 bases, J lost 2 bases, and 12 bases lay in between. CDR3 amino acids: CASSYSARDFTDTQYF. The CDR3 region has the DNA TGTGCCAGCAGTTACTCCGCCCGGGACTTCACAGATACGCAGTATTTT.

The chain has TRBV29-1 and TRBJ2-5; D perhaps matches TRBD2 (6 bases). From germline, CDR1 is SQVTM and CDR2 ANQGSEA. Trimming took off 4 bases at V and 4 bases at J, with 16 bases between the two ends. This CDR3 has 14 amino acids. In nucleotides, the CDR3 is TGCAGCGTTGTTGAAATGGGGGGACTAGAGACCCAGTACTTC. It is translated as CSVVEMGGLETQYF. The full variable domain, completed using reference TRBV29-1 and TRBJ2-5, is SAVISQKPSRDICQRGTSLTIQCQVDSQVTMMFWYRQQPGQSLTLIATANQGSEATYESGFVIDKFPISRPNLTFSTLTVSNMSPEDSSIYLCSVVEMGGLETQYFGPGTRLLVL.

This clone was picked up a small number of times. At one of its ends the junction is not consistent with the germline gene, which may arise from a read error. The CDR3 DNA is TGTTCCAGCAGCAAGGGACAGACTGAAGCTTTCTTT. Translated, it gives CSSSKGQTEAFF. This chain connects TRBV7-9 to TRBJ1-1; 7 nucleotides line up with TRBD1. CDR1 is SEHNR, CDR2 FQNEAQ, per germline (reference sequence). This CDR3 region has 12 residues.

This clone was observed a single time. The chain has TRBV18 and TRBJ1-2, with D perhaps matching TRBD1 (5 bases). CDR3 length equals 13 residues. Germline loops: CDR1 KGHSH, CDR2 LQKENI. V was pared by 6 bases and J by 2 bases, with 10 bases between. CDR3 in DNA: TGTGCCAGCTCTCCTGACAGAAACTATGGCTACACCTTC. This gives the protein CASSPDRNYGYTF.

The chain joins TRBV4-1 to TRBJ2-5; weak D call: TRBD2 (7 bases). The last part of the DNA fits TRBJ2-7 better; the J call may be wrong. From germline, CDR1 is MGHRA and CDR2 YSYEKL. This CDR3 is 16 amino acids long. The CDR3 reads CASSQTRGGRSYEQYF. CDR3 DNA sequence: TGCGCCAGCAGCCAGACCAGGGGCGGGAGATCCTACGAGCAGTACTTC.

The rearrangement uses TRBV4-1 and TRBJ2-7; the D gene is possibly TRBD1 (6 bases). CDR1 and CDR2 (germline): MGHRA, YSYEKL. V lost 3 bases and J 6 bases, leaving 21 bases between the germline ends. This CDR3 comprises 16 residues. CDR3: CASSQGTGSNLLEQYF. CDR3 DNA: TGCGCCAGCAGCCAGGGAACAGGGAGTAACCTCCTCGAGCAGTACTTC.

The V gene is TRBV28, the J gene TRBJ1-1; D is ambiguous. The CDR3 consists of 13 residues. Trimming shortened V by 6 bases and J by 3 bases, and 11 bases separated the two germline ends. Germline lookup yields CDR1 MDHEN and CDR2 SYDVKM. The CDR3 loop is CASSQHEDTEAFF. Written as DNA, the CDR3 is TGTGCCAGCAGCCAACATGAGGACACTGAAGCTTTCTTT. Combining the CDR3 with reference TRBV28 and TRBJ1-1 gives the whole variable domain DVKVTQSSRYLVKRTGEKVFLECVQDMDHENMFWYRQDPGLGLRLIYFSYDVKMKEKGDIPEGYSVSREKKERFSLILESASTNQTSMYLCASSQHEDTEAFFGQGTRLTVV.

This clone was recorded only once. The CDR3 DNA reads as TGTGCCAGCAGCGTCAGAGAGGTTACAGATACGCAGTATTTT. It yields the protein CASSVREVTDTQYF. The rearrangement joins TRBV11-2 to TRBJ2-3; D call uncertain. Germline CDR1 SGHAT, CDR2 FQNNGV. The V end lost 5 bases, the J end lost 3 bases, and 12 bases lay between the germline ends. This CDR3 contains 14 residues.

The chain employs TRBV30 and TRBJ1-5; 9 bases fit TRBD1. CDR1 and CDR2 (germline): GTSNPN, SVGIG (reference sequence). Trimming removed 4 bases from V and 4 bases from J; junction bases left unmatched: 8. The CDR3 spans 15 residues. The CDR3 loop is CAWTGQGGGNQPQHF. CDR3 coding DNA: TGTGCCTGGACGGGACAGGGAGGGGGTAATCAGCCCCAGCATTTT. Together with reference TRBV30 and TRBJ1-5, the CDR3 gives the full variable domain: SQTIHQWPATLVQPVGSPLSLECTVEGTSNPNLYWYRQAAGRGLQLLFYSVGIGQISSEVPQNLSASRPQDRQFILSSKKLLLSDSGFYLCAWTGQGGGNQPQHFGDGTRLSIL.

CDR3 nucleotide sequence: TGCAGCGTGGCTAGCGGGGGGGGATATGAGCAGTTCTTC. Translated: CSVASGGGYEQFF. The chain joins TRBV29-1 to TRBJ2-1, with 12 bases fitting TRBD2. There are 13 residues in the CDR3. Losses at the gene ends were 6 bases for V and 8 bases for J; bases not matched to a gene: 5. Germline V CDR1 and CDR2: SQVTM, ANQGSEA.

The V and J genes are TRBV5-4 and TRBJ2-5; 8 bases agree with TRBD1. After removal of 0 bases from V and 1 base from J, the junction contained 11 bases not matched to a gene. CDR1 and CDR2 (germline): SGHNT, YYREEE (reference sequence). This CDR3 has 18 amino acids. The CDR3 nucleotides read TGTGCCAGCAGCTTGGGGGCAGGGGGCCCTAAGAGCCAAGAGACCCAGTACTTC. Residues: CASSLGAGGPKSQETQYF.

This clone was picked up a small number of times. V gene TRBV5-6 combines with J gene TRBJ2-7; D might be TRBD2 (6 bases). From germline, CDR1 is SGHDT and CDR2 YYEEEE. The CDR3 is made up of 14 amino acids. The ends were cut back, 0 bases at V and 5 bases at J, with 12 bases in the middle. CDR3 sequence: CASSLAGGSDEQYF. The CDR3, as DNA: TGTGCCAGCAGCTTGGCTGGAGGGTCCGACGAGCAGTACTTC.

This clone has only a few counts. The rearrangement links TRBV19 to TRBJ1-2; D is unclear. Between the trimmed V and J ends, which lost 6 bases and 3 bases, there was a span of 14 bases. This CDR3 has 14 amino acids. Germline values: CDR1 LNHDA, CDR2 SQIVND (reference sequence). CDR3 loop: CASRVAAKDYGYTF. The CDR3 DNA is TGTGCCAGTAGGGTAGCAGCTAAGGACTATGGCTACACCTTC.

V usage is TRBV28 and J usage is TRBJ2-7; TRBD2 agrees at 8 bases. The germline V gene encodes CDR1 MDHEN and CDR2 SYDVKM. This CDR3 comprises 16 residues. Unmatched junction bases numbered 11, after V lost 2 bases and J lost 5 bases. CDR3 sequence reads: CASSLLSPSGGNEQYF. The CDR3 DNA sequence: TGTGCCAGCAGTTTACTCTCCCCGTCGGGGGGGAACGAGCAGTACTTC.

This sequence joins TRBV10-1 and TRBJ2-5, with TRBD1 matching over 10 bases. The J call may be in error: the DNA end matches TRBJ2-7 better. This CDR3 has 15 residues. CDR1 and CDR2 (germline): WNHNN, SYGVQD (reference sequence). CDR3 bases: TGCGCCAGCAGTGAGATGGGGACAGGGGAAGGCGAGCAGTACTTC. This encodes CASSEMGTGEGEQYF.

The J gene is TRBJ1-1, the V gene TRBV18, with unresolved D. Germline-derived CDR1 and CDR2 are KGHSH and LQKENI. This CDR3 is built from 13 residues. V was cut by 3 bases and J by 0 bases, with 5 bases left in between. CDR3 loop: CASSPSLNTEAFF. The CDR3 bases are TGTGCCAGCTCACCTTCTTTGAACACTGAAGCTTTCTTT.

The J gene is TRBJ2-5, the V gene TRBV7-2, with 7 nucleotides matching TRBD1. The J call may be in error: the DNA end matches TRBJ2-7 better. This CDR3 has 13 residues. Germline values: CDR1 SGHTA, CDR2 FQGNSA. For the CDR3, the DNA is TGTGCCAGCACCAACACAGGGGTGTACGAGCAGTACTTC. Residues: CASTNTGVYEQYF.

This chain links TRBV2 with TRBJ2-7; 9 positions match TRBD1. The ends lost 2 bases at V and 7 bases at J; junction bases unmatched: 12. CDR3 length: 16 residues. CDR1 SNHLY and CDR2 FYNNEI come from the germline V gene. The CDR3 is CASSELLGQGLGEQYF. The CDR3 DNA follows: TGTGCCAGCAGTGAACTGTTGGGACAGGGACTTGGGGAGCAGTACTTC.

The sample holds one count of this clone. The chain couples TRBV7-8 to TRBJ1-3; TRBD1 agrees at 7 bases. Germline CDR1 reads SGHVS; CDR2 reads FQNEAQ. This CDR3 spans 16 amino acids. V gave up 5 bases and J gave up 3 bases; unmatched junction bases: 10. The CDR3 DNA reads as TGTGCCAGCAGCACTCACTTGACAGGGAGTGGAAACACCATATATTTT. Amino acids: CASSTHLTGSGNTIYF.

This chain uses TRBV5-1 with TRBJ2-1; D remains ambiguous. Per the germline V gene, CDR1 is SGHRS and CDR2 is YFSETQ. The CDR3 is made up of 15 amino acids. Trimming left V 3 bases short and J 6 bases short, with 16 bases between. The CDR3 loop reads CASSSEAAFINEQFF. The CDR3 DNA is TGCGCCAGCAGCTCCGAGGCGGCCTTTATCAATGAGCAGTTCTTC.